Following are 29 T cell receptor beta chains from one sample sequenced in a study of technical replicates of blood from several donors. The repertoire was sequenced with immunoSEQ multiplex PCR; TCRdb's copy has only in-frame clones and lacks some. Here the sample spans about 73,000 clones, 93% being singletons. Input material: T cells isolated from PBMCs. These receptors were collected from a human donor in good health.

V and J are TRBV5-1 and TRBJ2-1; 7 positions agree with TRBD2. J gave up 10 bases and V 4 bases, and 5 bases lay outside the gene matches. CDR3 length equals 12 residues. Germline CDR1 reads SGHRS; CDR2 reads YFSETQ. As DNA, the CDR3 is TGCGCCAGCAGCCTAGCGGACTTCGAGCAGTTCTTC. Its translation: CASSLADFEQFF. The complete variable domain, with remaining parts taken from reference TRBV5-1 and TRBJ2-1, reads KAGVTQTPRYLIKTRGQQVTLSCSPISGHRSVSWYQQTPGQGLQFLFEYFSETQRNKGNFPGRFSGRQFSNSRSEMNVSTLELGDSALYLCASSLADFEQFFGPGTRLTVL.

The chain links TRBV27 to TRBJ1-3, with D hard to call. The V gene lost 6 bases and the J gene lost 0 bases, with 12 bases spanning the gap. Germline lookup yields CDR1 MNHEY and CDR2 SMNVEV (reference sequence). The CDR3 loop spans 15 amino acids. CDR3 sequence (DNA): TGTGCCAGCAGCCGAGAGCCCTACTCTGGAAACACCATATATTTT. The encoded protein is CASSREPYSGNTIYF.

This chain links TRBV4-2 with TRBJ2-7, with 7 bases aligning to TRBD2. The CDR3 sequence is 16 residues long. J gave up 3 bases and V 0 bases, and 8 bases lay outside the gene matches. Germline CDR1 is LGHNA and CDR2 is YNFKEQ. CDR3 amino acids: CASSQENPSGYYEQYF. CDR3 DNA sequence: TGTGCCAGCAGCCAAGAAAATCCTAGCGGTTACTACGAGCAGTACTTC.

The V gene is TRBV28, the J gene TRBJ1-3; D uncertain. The CDR3 runs 13 residues. V was clipped by 6 bases and J by 4 bases, with 10 bases between them. The germline CDR1 and CDR2 sequences are MDHEN and SYDVKM. The CDR3 sequence: CASSSVPGNTIYF. CDR3 bases: TGTGCCAGCAGCTCGGTCCCCGGAAACACCATATATTTT. Looking up the rest from reference TRBV28 and TRBJ1-3 gives the full variable domain: DVKVTQSSRYLVKRTGEKVFLECVQDMDHENMFWYRQDPGLGLRLIYFSYDVKMKEKGDIPEGYSVSREKKERFSLILESASTNQTSMYLCASSSVPGNTIYFGEGSWLTVV.

The genes are TRBV4-1 and TRBJ1-1; TRBD1 agrees at 11 bases. Germline V gene data show CDR1 as MGHRA and CDR2 as YSYEKL. The CDR3 spans 18 residues. V was pared by 0 bases and J by 4 bases, with 10 bases of the junction left unmatched. In nucleotides, the CDR3 is TGCGCCAGCAGCCAAGAACCCGGGACAGGGGGGCGGGGCACTGAAGCTTTCTTT. It translates to CASSQEPGTGGRGTEAFF.

The rearrangement links TRBV19 to TRBJ2-1, with 10 bases lining up with TRBD2. V trimming: 7 bases; J trimming: 9 bases; junction bases outside the gene matches: 12. Germline V gives CDR1 LNHDA, CDR2 SQIVND (reference sequence). This CDR3 spans 15 amino acids. This chain's CDR3 is CASTKSGRASTEQFF. In nucleotides, the CDR3 is TGTGCCAGTACCAAGAGCGGGAGGGCCTCGACTGAGCAGTTCTTC.

V usage is TRBV11-3 and J usage is TRBJ1-3, with 8 bases that match TRBD1. Trimming at V came to 6 bases and at J to 4 bases, leaving 8 bases not matched to a gene. The germline CDR1 and CDR2 sequences are SGHNT and YENEEA. The CDR3 is made up of 15 amino acids. In DNA, the CDR3 is TGTGCCAGCAGTCCGGACAGGGCTCGGGGAAACACCATATATTTT. Translating gives CASSPDRARGNTIYF.

Written as DNA, the CDR3 is TGTGCCAGCACCCCTAGTGGGACAGGGTATGAAAAACTGTTTTTT. Residues: CASTPSGTGYEKLFF. The V call is TRBV9, the J call TRBJ1-4; 9 nucleotides match TRBD1. Germline values: CDR1 SGDLS, CDR2 YYNGEE. This CDR3 comprises 15 residues. The junction had 9 bases not matched to a gene; V was cut back by 6 bases and J by 6 bases.

The chain is built from TRBV5-1 and TRBJ1-1; tentatively, D is TRBD1 (6 bases). Trimming removed 4 bases from V and 8 bases from J, with 12 bases in between. Germline lookup yields CDR1 SGHRS and CDR2 YFSETQ. This CDR3 has 12 residues. In nucleotides, the CDR3 is TGCGCCAGCAGCAAGGGACACCCCGAAGCTTTCTTT. This gives the protein CASSKGHPEAFF.

V and J are TRBV10-3 and TRBJ1-1; 9 bases map to TRBD1. Germline values: CDR1 ENHRY, CDR2 SYGVKD. This CDR3 has 17 residues. J gave up 5 bases and V 1 base, and 11 bases lay outside the gene matches. The CDR3 sequence is CAISELTGGEGVTEAFF. In nucleotides, the CDR3 is TGTGCCATCAGTGAGTTAACAGGGGGCGAGGGGGTTACTGAAGCTTTCTTT.

The J gene is TRBJ2-5, the V gene TRBV15, with 8 bases matching TRBD2. The germline CDR1 and CDR2 sequences are LNHNV and YYDKDF (reference sequence). V lost 3 bases to trimming and J lost 2 bases; unmatched junction nucleotides: 8. The CDR3 spans 16 residues. The CDR3 reads CATSSGRDIRQETQYF. The CDR3 DNA reads as TGTGCCACCAGCAGCGGGAGGGATATTCGACAAGAGACCCAGTACTTC. The full variable domain, rest sourced from reference TRBV15 and TRBJ2-5, is DAMVIQNPRYQVTQFGKPVTLSCSQTLNHNVMYWYQQKSSQAPKLLFHYYDKDFNNEADTPDNFQSRRPNTSFCFLDIRSPGLGDTAMYLCATSSGRDIRQETQYFGPGTRLLVL.

The chain recombines TRBV7-8 with TRBJ2-7, with TRBD2 as a possible D gene (6 bases). The CDR3 runs to 20 residues. From germline, CDR1 is SGHVS and CDR2 FQNEAQ. The V end was cut by 5 bases, the J end by 1 base, with 30 bases between. The CDR3 DNA reads TGTGCCAGCAGCCGAAACTATCGGGCGGGGCAGTTTATCACATCCTACGAGCAGTACTTC. It yields the protein CASSRNYRAGQFITSYEQYF.

This clone was counted a single time. The chain has TRBV7-6 and TRBJ1-1, with TRBD1 matching over 7 bases. The junction had 2 bases not matched to a gene; V was cut back by 3 bases and J by 7 bases. CDR3 length: 12 residues. The germline CDR1 and CDR2 sequences are SGHVS and FNYEAQ. The CDR3 DNA reads as TGTGCCAGCAGCTTCCGGACAGGTGAAGCTTTCTTT. Translating gives CASSFRTGEAFF. The entire variable domain, with the rest obtained from reference TRBV7-6 and TRBJ1-1, is as follows: GAGVSQSPRYKVTKRGQDVALRCDPISGHVSLYWYRQALGQGPEFLTYFNYEAQQDKSGLPNDRFSAERPEGSISTLTIQRTEQRDSAMYRCASSFRTGEAFFGQGTRLTVV.

The chain joins TRBV29-1 to TRBJ2-2; 9 bases fit TRBD1. The CDR3 totals 16 residues. Germline lookup yields CDR1 SQVTM and CDR2 ANQGSEA. V shed 6 bases and J 6 bases; nucleotides not matched to a gene: 14. The CDR3 loop reads CSVAGTGYPLAGELFF. For the CDR3, the DNA is TGCAGCGTCGCCGGGACAGGGTACCCCCTAGCCGGGGAGCTGTTTTTT.

This chain joins TRBV27 and TRBJ2-7; TRBD2 is a possible D gene (5 bases). Germline V gives CDR1 MNHEY, CDR2 SMNVEV (reference sequence). Trimming removed 2 bases from V and 2 bases from J, with 13 bases in between. The CDR3 totals 15 residues. The CDR3 spells CASSLLGSGTYEQYF. In DNA form, the CDR3 reads TGTGCCAGCAGTTTACTGGGGTCGGGGACCTACGAGCAGTACTTC.

The chain carries TRBV2 and TRBJ2-7, with TRBD1 as a possible D gene (5 bases). Deletions cut 1 base from V and 9 bases from J, with 22 bases between. This CDR3 has 16 amino acids. Germline V gene data show CDR1 as SNHLY and CDR2 as FYNNEI. CDR3 nucleotide sequence: TGTGCCAGCAGTGAAGATACAGCCGTCGGGTCTCAGGGGCAGTACTTC. Its translation is CASSEDTAVGSQGQYF. The full variable domain, with the rest looked up from reference TRBV2 and TRBJ2-7, is EPEVTQTPSHQVTQMGQEVILRCVPISNHLYFYWYRQILGQKVEFLVSFYNNEISEKSEIFDDQFSVERPDGSNFTLKIRSTKLEDSAMYFCASSEDTAVGSQGQYFGPGTRLTVT.

The DNA for the CDR3 is TGTGCCAGCAGTTTTTGGGAGGGATACAATGAGCAGTTCTTC. It yields the protein CASSFWEGYNEQFF. V gene TRBV27 combines with J gene TRBJ2-1, with 7 nucleotides matching TRBD2. The ends lost 3 bases at V and 4 bases at J; junction bases unmatched: 3. The CDR3 contains 14 residues. CDR1 MNHEY and CDR2 SMNVEV come from the germline V gene (reference sequence).

J is TRBJ1-5 and V is TRBV9; 8 bases match TRBD1. The V segment lost 3 bases and the J segment 4 bases; nucleotides outside the gene matches: 3. The CDR3 length is 14 residues. Germline V CDR1 and CDR2: SGDLS, YYNGEE. Written as DNA, the CDR3 is TGTGCCAGCAGCGCCGGACAGGGAAATCAGCCCCAGCATTTT. It specifies CASSAGQGNQPQHF.

The chain carries TRBV7-9 and TRBJ2-1; 7 nucleotides agree with TRBD1. The CDR3 sequence is 14 residues long. Germline V gene lookup returns CDR1 SEHNR and CDR2 FQNEAQ (reference sequence). V shed 5 bases, J shed 2 bases, and the junction held 3 bases outside the gene matches. The DNA for the CDR3 is TGTGCCAGCAGCCCGACAGGGCCCTACAATGAGCAGTTCTTC. Protein product: CASSPTGPYNEQFF. Full variable domain (rest looked up from reference TRBV7-9 and TRBJ2-1): DTGVSQNPRHKITKRGQNVTFRCDPISEHNRLYWYRQTLGQGPEFLTYFQNEAQLEKSRLLSDRFSAERPKGSFSTLEIQRTEQGDSAMYLCASSPTGPYNEQFFGPGTRLTVL.

This clone was seen once. The rearrangement links TRBV6-5 to TRBJ1-1; maybe TRBD1 (5 bases). There are 11 residues in the CDR3. CDR1 is MNHEY, CDR2 SVGAGI, per germline. V was trimmed by 6 bases and J by 12 bases, leaving 14 bases between them. The chain's CDR3 is CASRGGVLTFF. The CDR3 bases are TGTGCCAGCAGGGGGGGGGTCCTGACTTTCTTT.

The chain uses TRBV28 and TRBJ1-2; weak D call: TRBD1 (5 bases). The CDR3 has 14 residues. Germline CDR1 MDHEN, CDR2 SYDVKM. Trimming removed 7 bases from V and 3 bases from J, with 15 bases in between. The CDR3 coding sequence is TGTGCCAGCAAGTCCTCCCTGACAGACTATGGCTACACCTTC. Its translation: CASKSSLTDYGYTF.

V gene TRBV2 combines with J gene TRBJ1-1; a weak D match, TRBD1 (5 bases). Germline V gene lookup returns CDR1 SNHLY and CDR2 FYNNEI. V lost 3 bases and J lost 5, with 16 bases in between. The CDR3 contains 15 residues. The CDR3 loop is CASSEEGRTGTEAFF. In DNA form, the CDR3 reads TGTGCCAGCAGTGAGGAGGGGCGGACGGGAACTGAAGCTTTCTTT.

This sequence joins TRBV19 and TRBJ1-4; D possibly corresponds to TRBD1 (6 bases). Germline V gives CDR1 LNHDA, CDR2 SQIVND (reference sequence). The CDR3 has 14 amino acids. Trimming left V 6 bases short and J 3 bases short, with 11 bases between. CDR3 sequence reads: CASSPTGPNEKLFF. The CDR3 nucleotides read TGTGCCAGTAGCCCGACAGGCCCTAATGAAAAACTGTTTTTT.

The rearrangement uses TRBV6-5 and TRBJ1-2; perhaps TRBD1 as D (6 bases). Trimming stripped 3 bases from V and 4 bases from J, with 15 bases between. This CDR3 is 15 amino acids long. CDR1 and CDR2 (germline): MNHEY, SVGAGI. DNA of the CDR3: TGTGCCAGCAGTTATACGAAGGGGGTAGGCTATGGCTACACCTTC. It encodes CASSYTKGVGYGYTF.

The genes are TRBV10-3 and TRBJ1-5, with D perhaps TRBD1 (5 bases). Trimming took 3 bases from V and 6 from J, leaving 9 bases between them. Germline-derived CDR1 and CDR2 are ENHRY and SYGVKD. CDR3 size: 13 residues. The CDR3 loop reads CAISEQQAQPQHF. CDR3 DNA sequence: TGTGCCATCAGTGAACAACAGGCTCAGCCCCAGCATTTT.

The count of this clone is one. The chain couples TRBV28 to TRBJ2-6; D ambiguous. CDR3 length equals 16 residues. Germline assignment: CDR1 MDHEN and CDR2 SYDVKM. The ends were cut back, 6 bases at V and 4 bases at J, with 16 bases in the middle. The CDR3 coding sequence is TGTGCCAGCAGGGTCTTGAGGCCCCCCGGGGCCAACGTCCTGACTTTC. This sequence encodes CASRVLRPPGANVLTF.

This clone was seen only once. The chain uses TRBV28 and TRBJ2-5; D not resolved. This CDR3 has 13 residues. With 3 bases removed from V and 4 bases from J, the gap between germline ends came to 9 bases. CDR1 is MDHEN and CDR2 is SYDVKM in the germline V gene. The CDR3 protein is CASSFESRETQYF. The CDR3 coding sequence is TGTGCCAGCAGTTTCGAGTCGCGAGAGACCCAGTACTTC.

The chain uses TRBV6-1 and TRBJ2-7, with 9 nucleotides matching TRBD1. The CDR3 runs 14 residues. The germline V gene has CDR1 MNHNS and CDR2 SASEGT. J gave up 5 bases and V 6 bases, and 8 bases lay outside the gene matches. DNA for the CDR3: TGTGCCAGCAGGGGCGGGACAGGGTCTAACGAGCAGTACTTC. Its protein is CASRGGTGSNEQYF.

The table lists this clone with a count of one. The chain combines TRBV5-4 with TRBJ2-2, with 13 bases fitting TRBD2. Trimming removed 6 bases from V and 5 bases from J; junction bases left unmatched: 10. CDR3 length equals 17 residues. Germline-derived CDR1 and CDR2 are SGHNT and YYREEE (reference sequence). The chain's CDR3 is CASTLRPGLAGTGELFF. For the CDR3, the DNA is TGTGCCAGCACCCTACGACCGGGACTAGCGGGAACCGGGGAGCTGTTTTTT. Full variable domain (remainder filled in from reference TRBV5-4 and TRBJ2-2): ETGVTQSPTHLIKTRGQQVTLRCSSQSGHNTVSWYQQALGQGPQFIFQYYREEENGRGNFPPRFSGLQFPNYSSELNVNALELDDSALYLCASTLRPGLAGTGELFFGEGSRLTVL.